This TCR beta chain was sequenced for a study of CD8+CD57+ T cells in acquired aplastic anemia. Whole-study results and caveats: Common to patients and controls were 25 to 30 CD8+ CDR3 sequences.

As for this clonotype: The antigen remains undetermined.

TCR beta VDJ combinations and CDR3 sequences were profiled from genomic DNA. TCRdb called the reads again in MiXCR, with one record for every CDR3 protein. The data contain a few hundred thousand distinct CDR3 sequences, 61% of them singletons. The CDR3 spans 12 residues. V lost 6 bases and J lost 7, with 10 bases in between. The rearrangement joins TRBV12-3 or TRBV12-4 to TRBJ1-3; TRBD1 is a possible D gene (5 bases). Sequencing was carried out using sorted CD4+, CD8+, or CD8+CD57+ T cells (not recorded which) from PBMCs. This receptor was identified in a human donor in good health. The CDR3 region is CASSTQVNTIYF. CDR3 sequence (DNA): TGTGCCAGCAGCACACAGGTTAACACCATATATTTT.